This entry concerns a single T cell receptor (beta chain). Clinical history as reported by participants underpinned cohort assignment. Germline CDR1 reads SGDLS; CDR2 reads YYNGEE. CDR3 size: 16 residues. V lost 0 bases, J lost 4 bases, and 10 bases stayed unmatched. This table comes from immunoSEQ multiplex PCR, and its TCRdb copy is limited to in-frame clones, with some not included. Among around 300,000 clones listed, more than 70% were seen once. The entry originates in a study of blood T cell repertoires in COVID-19. The clonotype originates from a woman aged 55-70 years in a cohort exposed to, infected with or recovered from COVID-19 (not recorded which). J is TRBJ2-7 and V is TRBV9, with TRBD2 identical over 7 bases. Sequenced sample: PBMCs or T cells enriched from blood (not recorded which). The CDR3 loop reads CASSVDSSGRGYEQYF. The CDR3 nucleotides are TGTGCCAGCAGCGTAGATTCTAGCGGTAGGGGATACGAGCAGTACTTC.